Below are 23 T cell receptor beta chains sequenced from a single sample in a study of early T cells in non-severe SARS-CoV-2 infection. One entry per CDR3 protein, called by TCRdb with MiXCR from the 5' RACE reads. The sample has tens of thousands of distinct CDR3 sequences, approximately 6% seen once; the top ten hold 6.5% to 9%. Sample: whole blood. All receptors derive from an adult who was a healthcare worker with PCR-confirmed SARS-CoV-2 infection or an uninfected control (not recorded which).

This clonotype was seen only a few times. The genes are TRBV7-9 and TRBJ2-5, with a weak D call TRBD1 (6 bases). Trimming removed 5 bases from V and 2 bases from J, with 12 bases in between. The germline V gene has CDR1 SEHNR and CDR2 FQNEAQ (reference sequence). CDR3 length: 14 amino acids. CDR3 region: CASSERTAQETQYF. CDR3 DNA sequence: TGTGCCAGCAGCGAGCGGACAGCACAAGAGACCCAGTACTTC.

This clonotype occurred many times. This chain links TRBV10-2 with TRBJ1-1, with D possibly being TRBD1 (5 bases). Germline V gene lookup returns CDR1 WSHSY and CDR2 SAAADI. Between the trimmed V and J ends, which lost 10 bases and 6 bases, there was a span of 15 bases. This CDR3 is built from 12 residues. CDR3 in amino acids: CATGRGEAEAFF. The DNA for the CDR3 is TGCGCCACGGGGCGGGGGGAGGCTGAAGCTTTCTTT.

In this sample, this clonotype turned up a few times. The V and J genes are TRBV19 and TRBJ2-1, with TRBD2 identical over 8 bases. J was trimmed by 8 bases and V by 6 bases; bases with no gene match: 6. The CDR3 sequence is 13 residues long. CDR1 LNHDA and CDR2 SQIVND come from the germline V gene (reference sequence). The CDR3 sequence: CASRGLVVDEQFF. DNA of the CDR3: TGTGCCAGTAGGGGACTAGTCGTTGATGAGCAGTTCTTC.

This clonotype was recorded many times. This rearrangement joins TRBV5-4 to TRBJ2-1; 8 bases map to TRBD1. This CDR3 region has 14 residues. CDR1 and CDR2 from the germline V gene are SGHNT and YYREEE (reference sequence). V lost 5 bases and J lost 6; bases outside the gene matches: 7. CDR3 residues: CASRSGTGSNEQFF. CDR3 coding DNA: TGTGCCAGCAGATCCGGGACAGGCTCCAATGAGCAGTTCTTC.

This clonotype was observed many times. The V call is TRBV20-1, the J call TRBJ2-3; D remains ambiguous. CDR3 length: 15 residues. Trimming took 0 bases from V and 0 from J, leaving 10 bases between them. Germline V gene data show CDR1 as DFQATT and CDR2 as SNEGSKA (reference sequence). CDR3 sequence (DNA): TGCAGTGCTAGAGACCAAGCCGGCAGCACAGATACGCAGTATTTT. Encoded protein: CSARDQAGSTDTQYF.

The table lists this clonotype with a few counts. The chain employs TRBV20-1 and TRBJ1-1; 8 nucleotides match TRBD1. The germline CDR1 and CDR2 sequences are DFQATT and SNEGSKA (reference sequence). V dropped 0 bases and J dropped 0; count of bases not matched to a gene: 6. The CDR3 contains 16 residues. CDR3 in amino acids: CSARDQRTGMNTEAFF. CDR3 in DNA: TGCAGTGCTAGAGATCAGCGGACAGGGATGAACACTGAAGCTTTCTTT.

This clonotype has a count of ten or more. The V call is TRBV11-2, the J call TRBJ2-1; 10 positions agree with TRBD2. Germline V gives CDR1 SGHAT, CDR2 FQNNGV. The V gene end was trimmed by 3 bases and the J gene end by 5 bases; junction bases not matched to a gene: 7. The CDR3 length is 16 residues. CDR3 in amino acids: CASSFPLAGVDNEQFF. The CDR3 nucleotides are TGTGCCAGCAGCTTCCCCCTAGCGGGAGTGGACAATGAGCAGTTCTTC.

This clonotype was counted a few times. The chain uses TRBV7-9 and TRBJ2-3; D unresolved. This CDR3 has 14 amino acids. V was cut by 2 bases and J by 0 bases, with 6 bases left in between. The germline CDR1 and CDR2 sequences are SEHNR and FQNEAQ (reference sequence). CDR3 sequence: CASSLTGSTDTQYF. The CDR3 DNA follows: TGTGCCAGCAGCTTAACTGGTAGCACAGATACGCAGTATTTT.

This clonotype was detected ten times or more. This sequence joins TRBV20-1 and TRBJ2-1; TRBD2 matches at 7 bases. The CDR3 sequence is 11 residues long. Trimming at V came to 5 bases and at J to 7 bases, leaving 2 bases not matched to a gene. Germline CDR1 reads DFQATT; CDR2 reads SNEGSKA (reference sequence). The chain's CDR3 is CSASGLNEQFF. The CDR3 nucleotides read TGCAGTGCTTCGGGACTAAATGAGCAGTTCTTC.

This clonotype has a handful of counts. The rearrangement joins TRBV11-2 to TRBJ2-2, with 8 nucleotides matching TRBD1. This CDR3 contains 16 residues. V was clipped by 5 bases and J by 3 bases; unmatched bases: 8. The germline CDR1 and CDR2 sequences are SGHAT and FQNNGV. Written as DNA, the CDR3 is TGTGCCAGCAGCCCAGGACAGGGAAGGGACACCGGGGAGCTGTTTTTT. This sequence encodes CASSPGQGRDTGELFF.

This clonotype was counted at least ten times. The chain couples TRBV11-2 to TRBJ2-3; 8 bases map to TRBD2. The V gene's germline CDR1 is SGHAT and CDR2 FQNNGV. The CDR3 runs 14 residues. Trimming cost V 8 bases and J 1 base; bases outside gene matches: 5. In nucleotides, the CDR3 is TGTGCCAGCGGACCGGGACTAGGCACAGATACGCAGTATTTT. Translating gives CASGPGLGTDTQYF.

The table lists this clonotype with many counts. This rearrangement joins TRBV7-2 to TRBJ2-5; possibly TRBD2 for D (6 bases). The V end was cut by 5 bases, the J end by 5 bases, with 15 bases between. The CDR3 consists of 14 residues. CDR1 and CDR2 (germline): SGHTA, FQGNSA. DNA for the CDR3: TGTGCCAGCAGCCTGACTAGGGCCCAGGAGACCCAGTACTTC. As protein: CASSLTRAQETQYF.

This clonotype was seen only a few times. The chain is built from TRBV24-1 and TRBJ2-7; 8 bases fit TRBD1. With V trimmed by 1 base and J by 5 bases, 6 bases remained unmatched. The CDR3 is 15 amino acids. Germline values: CDR1 KGHDR, CDR2 SFDVKD. CDR3 coding DNA: TGTGCCACCAGTGATTTTCCAGGGGGCGACGACGAGCAGTACTTC. Amino acids: CATSDFPGGDDEQYF.

This clonotype was counted many times. V usage is TRBV28 and J usage is TRBJ2-4; 11 nucleotides align to TRBD1. In germline, CDR1 is MDHEN, CDR2 SYDVKM. Losses at the gene ends were 5 bases for V and 4 bases for J; bases not matched to a gene: 7. The CDR3 covers 16 residues. CDR3 residues: CASSLWTGGSKNIQYF. The CDR3, as DNA: TGTGCCAGCAGTCTCTGGACAGGGGGCTCAAAAAACATTCAGTACTTC.

The V and J genes are TRBV27 and TRBJ1-2; maybe TRBD1 (5 bases). The CDR3 consists of 12 residues. Germline assignment: CDR1 MNHEY and CDR2 SMNVEV (reference sequence). Trimming removed 3 bases from V and 8 bases from J, with 10 bases in between. Here the CDR3 reads CASSFKGRGYTF. The CDR3 DNA reads TGTGCCAGCAGTTTCAAGGGGCGAGGCTACACCTTC.

The table lists this clonotype with many counts. The chain carries TRBV9 and TRBJ2-3; D is undetermined. The germline V gene encodes CDR1 SGDLS and CDR2 YYNGEE. V lost 0 bases, J lost 4 bases, and 3 bases lay in between. The CDR3 sequence is 12 residues long. The chain's CDR3 is CASSVVPDTQYF. In DNA form, the CDR3 reads TGTGCCAGCAGCGTAGTTCCAGATACGCAGTATTTT. The whole variable domain, filled in from reference TRBV9 and TRBJ2-3, reads DSGVTQTPKHLITATGQRVTLRCSPRSGDLSVYWYQQSLDQGLQFLIQYYNGEERAKGNILERFSAQQFPDLHSELNLSSLELGDSALYFCASSVVPDTQYFGPGTRLTVL.

This clonotype was observed many times. V gene TRBV4-2 combines with J gene TRBJ2-4; the D gene is possibly TRBD1 (6 bases). Germline lookup yields CDR1 LGHNA and CDR2 YNFKEQ. The CDR3 covers 14 residues. Between the trimmed V and J ends, which lost 1 base and 11 bases, there was a span of 15 bases. The CDR3 region is CASSQASLGAVQYF. The CDR3 nucleotides read TGTGCCAGCAGCCAAGCATCATTGGGGGCGGTTCAGTACTTC.

The rearrangement joins TRBV25-1 to TRBJ2-3, with D tentatively TRBD1 or TRBD2 (6 bases each). The CDR3 sequence is 15 residues long. Germline V gene data show CDR1 as MGHDK and CDR2 as SYGVNS. V was cut by 3 bases and J by 2 bases, with 12 bases left in between. The CDR3 protein is CASSDSGGNTDTQYF. Here the CDR3 DNA reads TGTGCCAGCAGTGATTCCGGGGGCAACACAGATACGCAGTATTTT.

This clonotype was observed a handful of times. The chain is built from TRBV5-6 and TRBJ2-7; D possibly corresponds to TRBD1 (6 bases). The CDR3 has 12 residues. V lost 6 bases and J lost 2, with 9 bases in between. Germline V lookup: CDR1 SGHDT, CDR2 YYEEEE. In nucleotides, the CDR3 is TGTGCCAGCAAAACAGGGACCTACGAGCAGTACTTC. It translates to CASKTGTYEQYF. The full variable domain, its missing parts supplied by reference TRBV5-6 and TRBJ2-7, is DAGVTQSPTHLIKTRGQQVTLRCSPKSGHDTVSWYQQALGQGPQFIFQYYEEEERQRGNFPDRFSGHQFPNYSSELNVNALLLGDSALYLCASKTGTYEQYFGPGTRLTVT.

In its sample, this clonotype was seen many times. The junction shows a germline mismatch at one end, possibly a read error. V usage is TRBV7-2 and J usage is TRBJ2-2; 11 positions match TRBD2. Germline CDR1 reads SGHTA; CDR2 reads FQGNSA. This CDR3 spans 15 amino acids. The DNA of the CDR3 is TGTGCCAGCAGCGTAGCGGGAGGGGGCACCGGGGAGCTGTTTTTT. It specifies CASSVAGGGTGELFF.

This clonotype occurred many times. The chain is built from TRBV4-3 and TRBJ2-3; tentatively, D is TRBD1 or TRBD2 (6 bases each). The CDR3 contains 16 residues. From germline, CDR1 is LGHNA and CDR2 YSLEER. Deletions cut 0 bases from V and 5 bases from J, with 15 bases between. In DNA, the CDR3 is TGCGCCAGCAGCCAAGAACCCACGAAGGGGGGAGATACGCAGTATTTT. Its protein product is CASSQEPTKGGDTQYF.

This clonotype was seen repeatedly, ten times or more. The chain links TRBV3-1 to TRBJ2-2, with D possibly matching TRBD1 (6 bases). The germline gives CDR1 LGHDT, CDR2 YNNKEL (reference sequence). The ends were cut back, 4 bases at V and 1 base at J, with 10 bases in the middle. CDR3 length: 15 amino acids. Here the CDR3 reads CASSPQGQNTGELFF. CDR3 coding DNA: TGTGCCAGCAGCCCCCAGGGACAGAACACCGGGGAGCTGTTTTTT.

Many counts were recorded for this clonotype. The rearrangement uses TRBV2 and TRBJ2-7; D gene ambiguous. The CDR3 consists of 14 residues. Trimming pared 3 bases from V and 1 base from J, leaving 10 bases between. Germline V gene sequence: CDR1 SNHLY, CDR2 FYNNEI. DNA for the CDR3: TGTGCCAGCAGTGAGTCGAGCAGTTCCTACGAGCAGTACTTC. Protein: CASSESSSSYEQYF. Complete variable domain (other parts from reference TRBV2 and TRBJ2-7): EPEVTQTPSHQVTQMGQEVILRCVPISNHLYFYWYRQILGQKVEFLVSFYNNEISEKSEIFDDQFSVERPDGSNFTLKIRSTKLEDSAMYFCASSESSSSYEQYFGPGTRLTVT.